This T cell receptor beta chain emerged from a study of blood T cell repertoires in COVID-19 (dated by TCRdb to 2018 to 2020). Describing the broader study: Samples covering the acute and convalescent phases of COVID-19 were provided by collaborators in the United States, Italy and Spain. The samples were drawn from two sources: the first 160 participants of the ongoing ImmuneRACE study, and about 1,300 subjects contributed by 6 global collaborators. The sample metadata nearly always contained a de-identified subject ID, COVID-19 status, age in years and sex. Subjects who had been exposed to COVID-19, were actively infected with it, or had recovered from it provided the deeply sampled blood TCRbeta repertoires that made up the dataset. The prospective study material was composed of cDNA or gDNA derived from T cells, B-cell-depleted T cells, or PBMCs. Where HLA class I and class II types were available, the types were taken from metadata supplied by the sample provider, not from assay-based typing. The repertoires were made available in a free public database intended to serve as a resource for research on the immune response to SARS-CoV-2. Results and caveats for the whole study, not just this receptor: The quantity of clinical and demographic metadata differed by source and by participant and was supplied without curation.

TCRbeta CDR3 regions were amplified from genomic DNA by means of the immunoSEQ Assay, a bias-controlled multiplex PCR. On the authors' methods: The number of nucleated cells in each sample was estimated from the amplification of reference gene primers within the assay. To quantify the absolute abundance of each unique TCRbeta CDR3 rearrangement, sequence reads were collapsed and filtered. Productive Simpson clonality was computed per sample as the square root of Simpson's diversity index over productive rearrangements. Not all clones reach the TCRdb copy of this immuneACCESS table, which keeps in-frame sequences only. Checked studies attribute under half of the gap to unresolved V genes and leave the rest unexplained. The V and J calls and clone size come from that table; D and trimming were worked out from the DNA. Within this sample are about 200,000 clones, with about four fifths of them counted one time only. The ten largest clones represent more than 8.5% of the sample.

In the prospective study, participants were about 18 to 90 years old, resided in about two dozen geographic areas of the United States, and were enrolled through a virtual design. Cohort assignment in the prospective study relied on participant-reported clinical history from a screening survey and a study questionnaire. Mobile phlebotomists in the prospective study collected whole blood, serum and a nasopharyngeal or oropharyngeal swab from every participant. Additional blood draws and questionnaires over an approximately 2-month period could optionally be provided by prospective study participants. Before DNA extraction, prospective study blood samples were shipped either frozen or at room temperature. Of note for this clone: Its recognized antigen is unknown. Per-base quality was not reported, and no clone a single base away is much larger than it.

This TCR was recovered from a woman between 50 and 59 years old with acute COVID-19. The material sequenced was PBMCs or T cells enriched from blood (not recorded which).

The base sequence is TGCGCCAGCAGCCAAGATTGGACAGGATTTTACGAGCAGTACTTC. This sequence encodes CASSQDWTGFYEQYF. In this chain, TRBV4-3 is recombined with TRBJ2-7; 7 bases in the junction line up with TRBD1. V has 0 bases trimmed and J has 4 bases trimmed; junction bases matching no gene number 6. Reading from cysteine to phenylalanine, the CDR3 counts 15 amino acids. Here the CDR3 DNA is all that survives: 45 bases in frame from base 1. CDR1 and CDR2 were assigned from the germline V gene as LGHNA and YSLEER.